The 8 T cell receptor beta chains presented below share a single source sample, sequenced in a study of tumor-infiltrating lymphocytes in localized non-small cell lung cancer. Method: immunoSEQ multiplex PCR; TCRdb's copy keeps in-frame clones and lacks some. The table has around 8,000 clones, 55% to 80% seen once; the top ten hold approximately 12%. Sequenced sample: uninvolved lung tissue not adjacent to the tumor. These receptors came from a human donor with non-small cell lung cancer.

J is TRBJ1-1 and V is TRBV5-1, with D perhaps matching TRBD1 (6 bases). V gave up 0 bases and J gave up 11 bases, with 14 bases separating them. CDR1 and CDR2 from the germline V gene are SGHRS and YFSETQ. The CDR3 consists of 13 residues. CDR3 bases: TGCGCCAGCAGCTTGGAAAGGGGGAGGGTGGCTTTCTTT. It codes for CASSLERGRVAFF.

By proportion, this clone is medium-sized. The J gene is TRBJ1-1, the V gene TRBV7-8; the D is unclear. Between the trimmed V and J ends, which lost 4 bases and 0 bases, there was a span of 12 bases. Per the germline V gene, CDR1 is SGHVS and CDR2 is FQNEAQ. CDR3 size: 15 residues. CDR3 loop: CASSSLARMNTEAFF. CDR3 nucleotide sequence: TGTGCCAGCAGCTCCCTGGCGAGAATGAACACTGAAGCTTTCTTT.

This clone is deemed medium-sized. J is TRBJ2-3 and V is TRBV5-1, with D possibly TRBD2 on 6 matching bases. Deletions cut 3 bases from V and 11 bases from J, with 19 bases between. Germline V gene data show CDR1 as SGHRS and CDR2 as YFSETQ. The CDR3 consists of 14 residues. The DNA for the CDR3 is TGCGCCAGCAGCTCGGACGGGGGTAGGCTGCTGCAGTATTTT. Protein: CASSSDGGRLLQYF.

The rearrangement joins TRBV5-6 to TRBJ1-3; D uncertain. This CDR3 comprises 12 residues. Trimming cost V 1 base and J 3 bases, with 2 bases left between them. Germline V gene sequence: CDR1 SGHDT, CDR2 YYEEEE. The CDR3 reads CASSLFGNTIYF. CDR3 DNA sequence: TGTGCCAGCAGCTTGTTTGGAAACACCATATATTTT.

The chain recombines TRBV30 with TRBJ2-5; 12 bases map to TRBD2. With V trimmed by 5 bases and J by 4 bases, 5 bases remained unmatched. The CDR3 consists of 14 residues. Per germline, CDR1 GTSNPN and CDR2 SVGIG (reference sequence). The CDR3 protein is CAWGSSGGGETQYF. The CDR3 DNA sequence: TGTGCCTGGGGGTCTAGCGGGGGGGGAGAGACCCAGTACTTC.

V is TRBV2 and J is TRBJ2-5, with D hard to call. Germline V gene lookup returns CDR1 SNHLY and CDR2 FYNNEI. Trimming cost V 6 bases and J 7 bases, with 12 bases left between them. CDR3 size: 12 residues. The CDR3 region has the DNA TGTGCCAGCAGCCCGGGCACCCCGACCCAGTACTTC. It encodes CASSPGTPTQYF.

This clone appeared a few times. The J gene is TRBJ2-7, the V gene TRBV21-1; TRBD1, the table's D call, lacks a check against the DNA. TRBV21-1 is described as a pseudogene. The CDR3 is 13 amino acids. The CDR3 here is CASPRQSIGEQYF. DNA for the CDR3: TGTGCCAGCCCGAGACAGTCCATCGGCGAGCAGTACTTC.

A single count supports this clone. The chain couples TRBV21-1 to TRBJ2-7; the table's D call TRBD1 went unverified against the DNA. TRBV21-1 is given as a pseudogene. The CDR3 is 14 residues long. The CDR3 region has the DNA TGTGCCAGCAGTTCTTGGGGACAGGGCGACGAGCAGTACTTC. Protein product: CASSSWGQGDEQYF.